Following are 9 T cell receptor beta chains from one sample sequenced in a study of blood T cell repertoires in COVID-19. Here immunoSEQ multiplex PCR was the method, and the copy in TCRdb shows in-frame clones only, minus some. The sample shows around 30,000 clones, under 85% of them seen only once. The specimen sequenced was peripheral blood. The receptor set was obtained from a woman of 80 years or more with acute or convalescent COVID-19.

The V gene is TRBV28, the J gene TRBJ1-2; D ambiguous. Germline lookup yields CDR1 MDHEN and CDR2 SYDVKM. There are 14 residues in the CDR3. Trimming cost V 6 bases and J 4 bases, with 15 bases left between them. This CDR3 reads CASSRTTGLYGYTF. The CDR3, as DNA: TGTGCCAGCAGCCGAACGACGGGTCTCTATGGCTACACCTTC.

This clone was counted a few times. V gene TRBV6-5 combines with J gene TRBJ2-7; 7 nucleotides line up with TRBD2. V was clipped by 4 bases and J by 7 bases; unmatched bases: 10. The CDR3 runs 14 residues. Germline V CDR1 and CDR2: MNHEY, SVGAGI. The CDR3 nucleotides are TGTGCCAGCAGTTCCCCAGCGGGAATTAGGGAGCAGTACTTC. It encodes CASSSPAGIREQYF.

The CDR3 nucleotides read TGTGCCAGCACCGGGACTTTCCGTTCTGGGGCCAACGTCCTGACTTTC. Protein: CASTGTFRSGANVLTF. The chain couples TRBV19 to TRBJ2-6; D perhaps matches TRBD2 (6 bases). Germline V gene data show CDR1 as LNHDA and CDR2 as SQIVND (reference sequence). Trimming took off 9 bases at V and 1 base at J, with 16 bases between the two ends. This CDR3 comprises 16 residues. Together with reference TRBV19 and TRBJ2-6, the CDR3 gives the full variable domain: DGGITQSPKYLFRKEGQNVTLSCEQNLNHDAMYWYRQDPGQGLRLIYYSQIVNDFQKGDIAEGYSVSREKKESFPLTVTSAQKNPTAFYLCASTGTFRSGANVLTFGAGSRLTVL.

This rearrangement joins TRBV6-1 to TRBJ2-7; a possible D gene is TRBD1 (5 bases). There are 15 residues in the CDR3. Germline CDR1 is MNHNS and CDR2 is SASEGT. V was cut by 3 bases and J by 2 bases, with 14 bases left in between. The CDR3 sequence is CASSDSQDKAYEQYF. Written as DNA, the CDR3 is TGTGCCAGCAGTGACAGCCAGGACAAGGCCTACGAGCAGTACTTC.

This clone came up once. The V gene is TRBV28, the J gene TRBJ1-2, with TRBD1 matching 7 bases. V shed 5 bases, J shed 2 bases, and the junction held 5 bases outside the gene matches. Looked up from germline, CDR1 is MDHEN and CDR2 is SYDVKM. The CDR3 runs 14 residues. CDR3: CASSTGTDNYGYTF. CDR3 sequence (DNA): TGTGCCAGCAGTACCGGGACAGACAACTATGGCTACACCTTC.

The genes are TRBV5-5 and TRBJ1-5; D call uncertain. Trimming shortened V by 2 bases and J by 7 bases, and 16 bases separated the two germline ends. The germline CDR1 and CDR2 sequences are SGHKS and YYEKEE (reference sequence). The CDR3 spans 15 residues. CDR3 in DNA: TGTGCCAGCAGCTTCAGAGGGTTGGGAGAACAGCCCCAGCATTTT. Translating it yields CASSFRGLGEQPQHF. The complete variable domain, with remaining parts taken from reference TRBV5-5 and TRBJ1-5, reads DAGVTQSPTHLIKTRGQQVTLRCSPISGHKSVSWYQQVLGQGPQFIFQYYEKEERGRGNFPDRFSARQFPNYSSELNVNALLLGDSALYLCASSFRGLGEQPQHFGDGTRLSIL.

This rearrangement joins TRBV28 to TRBJ2-7, with 7 positions matching TRBD2. The CDR3 is 15 residues long. V shed 4 bases and J 2 bases; nucleotides not matched to a gene: 8. Germline loops: CDR1 MDHEN, CDR2 SYDVKM. The CDR3, as DNA: TGTGCCAGCAGTTCGCCTCCAGCGGGGCCCTACGAGCAGTACTTC. Its translation is CASSSPPAGPYEQYF.

V and J are TRBV5-1 and TRBJ2-5; TRBD1 is a possible D gene (5 bases). Trimming shortened V by 3 bases and J by 1 base, and 10 bases separated the two germline ends. Germline V gene sequence: CDR1 SGHRS, CDR2 YFSETQ. There are 14 residues in the CDR3. The CDR3 DNA follows: TGCGCCAGCAGCTCTCGACAGATCCAAGAGACCCAGTACTTC. It yields the protein CASSSRQIQETQYF. The full variable domain, in which reference TRBV5-1 and TRBJ2-5 provide the parts outside the CDR3, is KAGVTQTPRYLIKTRGQQVTLSCSPISGHRSVSWYQQTPGQGLQFLFEYFSETQRNKGNFPGRFSGRQFSNSRSEMNVSTLELGDSALYLCASSSRQIQETQYFGPGTRLLVL.

This chain uses TRBV19 with TRBJ1-1; 12 bases are a match to TRBD1. This CDR3 has 14 residues. Per germline, CDR1 LNHDA and CDR2 SQIVND (reference sequence). With 4 bases clipped from V and 11 bases from J, the junction kept 8 bases outside the gene matches. CDR3 nucleotide sequence: TGTGCCAGTAGTAGCCCGGGACAGGGGGCTTGGGCTTTCTTT. It codes for CASSSPGQGAWAFF.